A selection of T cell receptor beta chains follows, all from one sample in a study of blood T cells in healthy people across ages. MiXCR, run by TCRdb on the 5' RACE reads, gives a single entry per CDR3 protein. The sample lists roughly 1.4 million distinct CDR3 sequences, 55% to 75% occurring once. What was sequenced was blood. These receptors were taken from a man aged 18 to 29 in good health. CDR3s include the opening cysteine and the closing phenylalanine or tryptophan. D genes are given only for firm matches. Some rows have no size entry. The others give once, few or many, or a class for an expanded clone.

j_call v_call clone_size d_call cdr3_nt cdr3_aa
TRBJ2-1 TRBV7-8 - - TGTGCCAGCAGCTCTCTACGACTCATTGGGGGGAGTGAGCAGTTCTTC CASSSLRLIGGSEQFF
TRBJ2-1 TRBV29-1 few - TGCAGCATAGGGGGTTCCGGCGAGCAGTTCTTC CSIGGSGEQFF
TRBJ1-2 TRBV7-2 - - TGTGCCAGCAGCTGGCGGGGAGACAACTATGGCTACACCTTC CASSWRGDNYGYTF
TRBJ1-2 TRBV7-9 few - TGTGCCAGCAGCTTAAGACCCGAGACAGCCTACTATGGCTACACCTTC CASSLRPETAYYGYTF
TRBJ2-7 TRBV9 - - TGTGCCAGCAGCCCCACTACGGACGGAGCCTACGAGCAGTACTTC CASSPTTDGAYEQYF
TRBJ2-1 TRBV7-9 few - TGTGCCAGCAGCCCCCCCAGTCGTGATGAGCAGTTCTTC CASSPPSRDEQFF
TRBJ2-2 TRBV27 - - TGTGCCAGCAGTTTATCAGGGTTGGGGGAGCTGTTTTTT CASSLSGLGELFF
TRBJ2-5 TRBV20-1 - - TGCAGTGCTAGAGATCATTGGAAAGGCGATATTCAAGAGACCCAGTACTTC CSARDHWKGDIQETQYF
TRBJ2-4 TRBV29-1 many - TGCAGCGTTGCCGAGGGACTAGCCAAAAACATTCAGTACTTC CSVAEGLAKNIQYF
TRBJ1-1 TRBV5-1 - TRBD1 TGCGCCAGCAGTTACCCAGTCAGGGGGACCGACACTGAAGCTTTCTTT CASSYPVRGTDTEAFF
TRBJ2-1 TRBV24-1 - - TGTGCCACCAGTGATGACAGATCCTTTATTAATGAGCAGTTCTTC CATSDDRSFINEQFF
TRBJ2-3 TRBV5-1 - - TGCGCCAGCAGCTTGGGCGGGAAACTGACAGATACGCAGTATTTT CASSLGGKLTDTQYF
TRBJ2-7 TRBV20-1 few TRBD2 TGCAGTGCTAGATTAGCGGGAGGGCCATTCCCCTACGAGCAGTACTTC CSARLAGGPFPYEQYF
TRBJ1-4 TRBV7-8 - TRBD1 TGTGCCAGCAGCTCCCAGGGGGGCGGTGGGGAAAAACTGTTTTTT CASSSQGGGGEKLFF
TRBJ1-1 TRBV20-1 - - TGCAGTGCCACCCGCCCCTACGTAAACACTGAAGCTTTCTTT CSATRPYVNTEAFF
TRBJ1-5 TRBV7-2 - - TGTGCCAGCAGCTTAGATGCGCGTGGAGGCAATCAGCCCCAGCATTTT CASSLDARGGNQPQHF
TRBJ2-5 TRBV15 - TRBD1 TGTGCCACCAGCAACGACAGGGGGCTAGAGACCCAGTACTTC CATSNDRGLETQYF
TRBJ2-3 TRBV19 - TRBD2 TGTGCCAGTAGTATAGCCGTGGGACTAGGGGGTGCGGATACGCAGTATTTT CASSIAVGLGGADTQYF
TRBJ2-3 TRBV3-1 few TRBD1 TGTGCCAGCAGCGTGGGACAGGGGTGGGCAGATACGCAGTATTTT CASSVGQGWADTQYF
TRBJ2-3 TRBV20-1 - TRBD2 TGCAGTGCTATGGTGCGGGAGTTTGGTTCAGATACGCAGTATTTT CSAMVREFGSDTQYF
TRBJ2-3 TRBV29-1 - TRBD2 TGCAGCGTTGCGACTAGCGGCAACACAGATACGCAGTATTTT CSVATSGNTDTQYF
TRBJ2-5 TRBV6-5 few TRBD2 TGTGCCAGCAGTTATCGAGCTAGGCTAGCGGGAGGAGAGACCCAGTACTTC CASSYRARLAGGETQYF
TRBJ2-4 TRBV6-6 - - TGTGCCAGCAGTTACGATCCGGACGGACTCTCACAGTACTTC CASSYDPDGLSQYF
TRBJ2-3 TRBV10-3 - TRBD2 TGTGCCATCAGTGCCATACTAGCGGGAGAAGATACGCAGTATTTT CAISAILAGEDTQYF
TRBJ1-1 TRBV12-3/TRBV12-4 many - TGTGCCAGCAGTTTAATTAAAGGGCGAGACACTGAAGCTTTCTTT CASSLIKGRDTEAFF
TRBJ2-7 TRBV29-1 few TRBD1 TGCAGCGCACAGACAGGGGGACGCGCGTACGAGCAGTACTTC CSAQTGGRAYEQYF
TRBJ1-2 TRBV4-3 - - TGCGCCAGCAGCCAAGGACGGCCGGGCTATGGCTACACCTTC CASSQGRPGYGYTF
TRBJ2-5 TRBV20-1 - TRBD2 TGCAGTGGGACAAGCGGGGGGGCATGGGAGACCCAGTACTTC CSGTSGGAWETQYF
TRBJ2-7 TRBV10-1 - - TGCGCCAGCAGTGTGGACCCTAAAGGCTCCTACGAGCAGTACTTC CASSVDPKGSYEQYF
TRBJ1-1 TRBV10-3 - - TGTGCCATCAGTGCAACGGGGGTAGGCAGGGGAGACACTGAAGCTTTCTTT CAISATGVGRGDTEAFF
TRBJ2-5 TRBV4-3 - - TGCGCCAGCAGCCAAGCCGGGACATCGGAGACCCAGTACTTC CASSQAGTSETQYF
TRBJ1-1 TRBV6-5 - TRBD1 TGTGCCAGCAGTCGGACAGGGACGGGCACTGAAGCTTTCTTT CASSRTGTGTEAFF
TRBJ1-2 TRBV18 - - TGTGCCAGCTCACCGTCCCGGGACATTTATGGCTACACCTTC CASSPSRDIYGYTF
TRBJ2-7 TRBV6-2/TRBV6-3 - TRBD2 TGTGCCAGCAGTTCCACGGGAGGTACCGAGCAGTACTTC CASSSTGGTEQYF
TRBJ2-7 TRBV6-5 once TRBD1 TGTGCCAGCAGTTCCACCGGACAGGGGGGCTACGAGCAGTACTTC CASSSTGQGGYEQYF
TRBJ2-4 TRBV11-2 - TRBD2 TGTGCCAGCAGCTTAAGCGGGAGCAGGGCGGACATTCAGTACTTC CASSLSGSRADIQYF
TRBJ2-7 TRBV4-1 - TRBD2 TGCGCCAGCAGCACGGGGGGACTAGCGGGGGACGAGCAGTACTTC CASSTGGLAGDEQYF
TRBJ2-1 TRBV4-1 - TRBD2 TGCGCCAGCAGCCAAGTTGGGACTAGAGCCTACAATGAGCAGTTCTTC CASSQVGTRAYNEQFF
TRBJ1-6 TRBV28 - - TGTGCCAGCAGCATCCGGGCCCCTAATTCACCCCTCCACTTT CASSIRAPNSPLHF
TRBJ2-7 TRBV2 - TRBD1 TGTGCCAGCAGCGCTGACCCGGGACAGCCTATCTACGAGCAGTACTTC CASSADPGQPIYEQYF
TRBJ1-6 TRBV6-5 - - TGTGCCAGCAGTGAAGACAGGCCCGATTCACCCCTCCACTTT CASSEDRPDSPLHF
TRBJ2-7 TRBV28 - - TGTGCCAGCAGTTCAATTTATGGAATCATCACCTACGAGCAGTACTTC CASSSIYGIITYEQYF
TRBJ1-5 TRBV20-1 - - TGCAGTGCTTATGGGGGGTACAATCAGCCCCAGCATTTT CSAYGGYNQPQHF
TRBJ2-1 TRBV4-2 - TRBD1 TGTGCCAGCAGCCAAGTGTCAGGGGGCCAGGAAGGTGAGCAGTTCTTC CASSQVSGGQEGEQFF
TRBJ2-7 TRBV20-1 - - TGCAGTGCTGAGCTTAGTGGCGAGCAGTACTTC CSAELSGEQYF
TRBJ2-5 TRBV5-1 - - TGCGCCAGCAGCGAGGAAGGGGAGACCCAGTACTTC CASSEEGETQYF
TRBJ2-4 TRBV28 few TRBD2 TGTGCCAGCAGCCACGCAGGGAGGGATCTAGCCAAAAACATTCAGTACTTC CASSHAGRDLAKNIQYF
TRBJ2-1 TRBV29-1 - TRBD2 TGCAGCGCCCTTAGCGGGGAATCCTACAATGAGCAGTTCTTC CSALSGESYNEQFF
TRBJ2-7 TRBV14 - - TGTGCCAGCAGAGTAACAGGGATCCACGAGCAGTACTTC CASRVTGIHEQYF
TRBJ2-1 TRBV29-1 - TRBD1 TGCAGCGGTAGCACGGACAGGGGGGTTAGGGATGAGCAGTTCTTC CSGSTDRGVRDEQFF
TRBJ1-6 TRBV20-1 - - TGCAGTGCTAGAGATGAGGCCGGGGGCCGCGGTAATTCACCCCTCCACTTT CSARDEAGGRGNSPLHF
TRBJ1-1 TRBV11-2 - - TGTGCCAGCAGCCCCCCTGGGATTAGGGCTTTCTTT CASSPPGIRAFF
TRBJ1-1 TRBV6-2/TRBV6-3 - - TGTGCCAGCAGTTACTTCGAACGCACTGAAGCTTTCTTT CASSYFERTEAFF
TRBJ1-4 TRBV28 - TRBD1 TGTGCCAGCAGTCCAAAGGACAGGGGTCTTCGTGAAAAACTGTTTTTT CASSPKDRGLREKLFF
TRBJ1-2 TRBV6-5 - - TGTGCCAGCAGTTGGGACCATGGAGGCTACACCTTC CASSWDHGGYTF
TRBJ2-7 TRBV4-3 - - TGCGCCAGCAGCCAAGATACACCGAGCTCCTACGAGCAGTACTTC CASSQDTPSSYEQYF
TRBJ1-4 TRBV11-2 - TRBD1 TGTGCCAGCAGCTCGACGGGACAGGGGGTCACTAATGAAAAACTGTTTTTT CASSSTGQGVTNEKLFF
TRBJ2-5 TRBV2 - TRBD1 TGTGCCGACAGGGGAGAGTTAACTTGGGAGACCCAGTACTTC CADRGELTWETQYF
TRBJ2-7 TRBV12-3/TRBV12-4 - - TGTGCCAGCAGTCCTCTAGCTGACGAGCAGTACTTC CASSPLADEQYF